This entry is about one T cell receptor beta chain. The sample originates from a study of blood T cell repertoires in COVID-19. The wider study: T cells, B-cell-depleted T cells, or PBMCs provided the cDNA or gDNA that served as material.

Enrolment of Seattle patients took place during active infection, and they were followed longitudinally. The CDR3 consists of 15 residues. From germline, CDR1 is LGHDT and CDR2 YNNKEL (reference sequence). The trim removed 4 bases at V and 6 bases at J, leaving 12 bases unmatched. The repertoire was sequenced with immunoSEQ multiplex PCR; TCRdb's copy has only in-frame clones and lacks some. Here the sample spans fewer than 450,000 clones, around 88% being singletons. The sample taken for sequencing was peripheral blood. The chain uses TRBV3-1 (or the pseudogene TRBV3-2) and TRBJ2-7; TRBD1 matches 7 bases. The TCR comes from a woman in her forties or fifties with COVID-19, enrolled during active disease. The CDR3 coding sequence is TGTGCCAGCAGCCTGGGGACAGTCAGACGGCTCGAGCAGTACTTC. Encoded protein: CASSLGTVRRLEQYF.